This TCR beta chain comes out of a study of shared clonotypes between healthy human individuals. Overall study results and limits: In a handful of donors, around 5% of naive CD4 clonotypes appeared in common.

Between the trimmed V and J ends, which lost 2 bases and 8 bases, there was a span of 12 bases. This CDR3 is built from 13 residues. Germline CDR1 reads ENHRY; CDR2 reads SYGVKD. Each CD8 memory set brought CD45RO+ cells together with CCR7-negative CD45RA+ TemRA cells. Only in-frame clones appear in the TCRdb table, and some are missing; sequencing was by immunoSEQ multiplex PCR. The table records 550,000 to 800,000 clones, 90% of them present only once. Remarks on this clone: Its antigen is currently unknown.

The TCR comes from a man in his late teens or twenties in good health. Some clones in this sample may be carry-over from other donors' samples. This rearrangement joins TRBV10-3 to TRBJ1-2, with a weak D call TRBD1 (5 bases). The sequencing sample was made of memory CD8+ T cells from PBMCs. The subset was: CD45RO+ cells pooled with CCR7-negative TemRA cells. The DNA of the CDR3 is TGTGCCATCAGTGAGCAGGGTTGGGACGGCTACACCTTC. Translation gives CAISEQGWDGYTF.